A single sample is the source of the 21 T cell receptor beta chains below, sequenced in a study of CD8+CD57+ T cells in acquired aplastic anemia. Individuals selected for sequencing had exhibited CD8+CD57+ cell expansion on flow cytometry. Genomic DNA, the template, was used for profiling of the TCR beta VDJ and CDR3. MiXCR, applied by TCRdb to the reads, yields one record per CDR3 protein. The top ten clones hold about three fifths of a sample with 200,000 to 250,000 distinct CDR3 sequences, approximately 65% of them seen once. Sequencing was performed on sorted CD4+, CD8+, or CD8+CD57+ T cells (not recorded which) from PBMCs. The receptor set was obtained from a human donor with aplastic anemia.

The CDR3 coding sequence is TGTGCCAGCAGCTTAGTCCCCCTCCGGGACACTGAAGCTTTCTTT. Translating gives CASSLVPLRDTEAFF. The chain uses TRBV7-9 and TRBJ1-1; D uncertain. The V gene's germline CDR1 is SEHNR and CDR2 FQNEAQ (reference sequence). V lost 1 base to trimming and J lost 3 bases, with 12 bases between them. This CDR3 contains 15 residues.

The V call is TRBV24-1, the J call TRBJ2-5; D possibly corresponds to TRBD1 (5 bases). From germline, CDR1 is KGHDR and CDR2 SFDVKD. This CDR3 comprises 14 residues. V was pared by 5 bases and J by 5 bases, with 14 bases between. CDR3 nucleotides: TGTGCCACCAGTGCCGGACAACGGCGGGAGACCCAGTACTTC. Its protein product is CATSAGQRRETQYF.

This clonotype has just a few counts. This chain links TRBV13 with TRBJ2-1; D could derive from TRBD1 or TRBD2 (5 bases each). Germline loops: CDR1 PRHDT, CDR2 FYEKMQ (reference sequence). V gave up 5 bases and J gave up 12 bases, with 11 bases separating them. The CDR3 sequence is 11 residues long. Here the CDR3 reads CASSTGTGQFF. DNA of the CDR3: TGTGCCAGCAGCACCGGGACGGGGCAGTTCTTC.

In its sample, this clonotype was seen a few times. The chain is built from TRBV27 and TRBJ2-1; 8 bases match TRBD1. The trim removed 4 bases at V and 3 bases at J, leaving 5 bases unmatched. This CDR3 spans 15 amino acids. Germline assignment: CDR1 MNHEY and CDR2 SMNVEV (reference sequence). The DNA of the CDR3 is TGTGCCAGCAGTTCTGGACAGGGCCTCTACAATGAGCAGTTCTTC. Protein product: CASSSGQGLYNEQFF.

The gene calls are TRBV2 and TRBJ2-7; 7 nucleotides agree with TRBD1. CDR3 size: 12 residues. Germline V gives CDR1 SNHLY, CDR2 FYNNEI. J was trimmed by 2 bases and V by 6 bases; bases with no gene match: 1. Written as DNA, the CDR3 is TGTGCCAGCAGCGACAGGGCCTACGAGCAGTACTTC. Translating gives CASSDRAYEQYF.

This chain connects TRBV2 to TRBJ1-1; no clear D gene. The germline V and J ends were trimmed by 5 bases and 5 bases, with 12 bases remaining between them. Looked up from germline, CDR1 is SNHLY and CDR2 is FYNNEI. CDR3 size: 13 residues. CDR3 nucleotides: TGTGCCAGCAGTAATTTACGGGCAACTGAAGCTTTCTTT. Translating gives CASSNLRATEAFF.

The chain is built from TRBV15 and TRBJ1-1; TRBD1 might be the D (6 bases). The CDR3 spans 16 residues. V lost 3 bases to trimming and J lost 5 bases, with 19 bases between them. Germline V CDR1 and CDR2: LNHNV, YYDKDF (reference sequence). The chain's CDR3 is CATSSPPPSRGTEAFF. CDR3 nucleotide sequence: TGTGCCACCAGCAGCCCCCCCCCTTCGAGGGGGACTGAAGCTTTCTTT.

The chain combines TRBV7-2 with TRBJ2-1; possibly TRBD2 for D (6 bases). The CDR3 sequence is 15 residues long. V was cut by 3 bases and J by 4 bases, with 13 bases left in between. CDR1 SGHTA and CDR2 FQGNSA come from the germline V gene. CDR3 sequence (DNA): TGTGCCAGCAGCTTGTCTCTAGCGACGTACAATGAGCAGTTCTTC. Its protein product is CASSLSLATYNEQFF.

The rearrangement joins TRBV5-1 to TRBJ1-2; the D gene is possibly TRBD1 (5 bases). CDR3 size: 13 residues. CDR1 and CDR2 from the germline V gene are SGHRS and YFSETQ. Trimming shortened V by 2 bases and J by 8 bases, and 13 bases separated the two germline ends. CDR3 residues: CASSLDSSLGYTF. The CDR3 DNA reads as TGCGCCAGCAGCTTAGACAGTTCCTTAGGCTACACCTTC.

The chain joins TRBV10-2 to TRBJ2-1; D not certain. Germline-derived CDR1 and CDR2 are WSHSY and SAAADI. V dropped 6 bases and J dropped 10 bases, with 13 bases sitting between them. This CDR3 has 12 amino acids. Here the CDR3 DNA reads TGCGCCAGCAGGCCCTTGGATGGGGAGCAGTTCTTC. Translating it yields CASRPLDGEQFF.

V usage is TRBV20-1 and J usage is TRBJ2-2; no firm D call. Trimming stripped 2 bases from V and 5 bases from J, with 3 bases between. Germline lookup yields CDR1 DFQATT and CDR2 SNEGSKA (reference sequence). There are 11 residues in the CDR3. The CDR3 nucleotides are TGCAGTGCTAGATATACCGGGGAGCTGTTTTTT. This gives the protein CSARYTGELFF.

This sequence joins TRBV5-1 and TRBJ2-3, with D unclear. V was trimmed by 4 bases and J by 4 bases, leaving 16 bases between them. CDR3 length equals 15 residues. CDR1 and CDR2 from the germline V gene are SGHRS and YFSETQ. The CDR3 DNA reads TGCGCCAGCAGCCTACGGACGTCCTCGGCAGATACGCAGTATTTT. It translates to CASSLRTSSADTQYF.

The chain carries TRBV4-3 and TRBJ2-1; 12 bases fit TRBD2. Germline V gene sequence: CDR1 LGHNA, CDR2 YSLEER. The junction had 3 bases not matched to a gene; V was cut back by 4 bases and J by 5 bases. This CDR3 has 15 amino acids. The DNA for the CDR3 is TGCGCCAGCAGCCGAGCTAGCGGGAGGGACAATGAGCAGTTCTTC. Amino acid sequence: CASSRASGRDNEQFF.

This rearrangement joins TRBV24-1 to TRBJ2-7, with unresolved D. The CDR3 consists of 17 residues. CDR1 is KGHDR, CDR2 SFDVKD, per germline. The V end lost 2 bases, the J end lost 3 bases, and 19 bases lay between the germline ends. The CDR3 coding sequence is TGTGCCACCAGTGATTCCCCACGCCACGGTTCGTACTACGAGCAGTACTTC. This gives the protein CATSDSPRHGSYYEQYF.

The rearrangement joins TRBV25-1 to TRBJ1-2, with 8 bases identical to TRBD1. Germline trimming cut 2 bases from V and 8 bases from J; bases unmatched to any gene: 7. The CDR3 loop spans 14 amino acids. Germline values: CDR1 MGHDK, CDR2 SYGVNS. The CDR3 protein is CASSEQDRVGGYTF. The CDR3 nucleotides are TGTGCCAGCAGTGAACAGGACAGGGTGGGGGGCTACACCTTC.

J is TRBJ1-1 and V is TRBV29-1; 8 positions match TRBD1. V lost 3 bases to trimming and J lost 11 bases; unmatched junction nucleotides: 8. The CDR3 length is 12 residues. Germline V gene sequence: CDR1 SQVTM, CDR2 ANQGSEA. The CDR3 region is CSVDPGGDRAFF. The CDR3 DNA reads TGCAGCGTTGATCCAGGGGGCGATAGGGCTTTCTTT.

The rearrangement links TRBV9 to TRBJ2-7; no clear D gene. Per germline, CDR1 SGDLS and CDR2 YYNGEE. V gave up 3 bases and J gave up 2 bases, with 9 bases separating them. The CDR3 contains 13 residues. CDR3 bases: TGTGCCAGCAGCGGGCAGAGCCCCTACGAGCAGTACTTC. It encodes CASSGQSPYEQYF.

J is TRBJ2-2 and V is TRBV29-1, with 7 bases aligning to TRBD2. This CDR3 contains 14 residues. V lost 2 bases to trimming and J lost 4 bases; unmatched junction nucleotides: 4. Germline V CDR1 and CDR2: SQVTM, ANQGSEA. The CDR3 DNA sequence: TGCAGCGTTGAATGGGGGGGGGGCACCGGGGAGCTGTTTTTT. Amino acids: CSVEWGGGTGELFF.

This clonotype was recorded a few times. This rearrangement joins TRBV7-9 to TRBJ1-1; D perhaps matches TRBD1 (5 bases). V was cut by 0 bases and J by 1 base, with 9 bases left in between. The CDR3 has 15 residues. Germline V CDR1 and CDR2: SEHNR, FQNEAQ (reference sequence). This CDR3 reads CASSLAQGTNTEAFF. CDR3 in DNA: TGTGCCAGCAGCTTAGCGCAGGGAACGAACACTGAAGCTTTCTTT.

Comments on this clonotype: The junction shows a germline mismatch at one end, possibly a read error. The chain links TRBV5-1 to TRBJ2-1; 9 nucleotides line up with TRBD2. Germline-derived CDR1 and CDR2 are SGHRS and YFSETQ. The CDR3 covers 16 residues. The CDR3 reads CASSLGAGGTYNEQFF. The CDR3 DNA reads TGTGCCAGCAGCTTGGGTGCGGGAGGGACCTACAATGAGCAGTTCTTC.

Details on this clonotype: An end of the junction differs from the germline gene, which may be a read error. This chain's CDR3 is CATSSSGTGSGNTIYF. CDR3 nucleotide sequence: TGTGCTACCAGCAGCTCCGGGACAGGCTCTGGAAACACCATATATTTT. The J gene is TRBJ1-3, the V gene TRBV15; 8 bases fit TRBD1. This CDR3 spans 16 amino acids. The V gene's germline CDR1 is LNHNV and CDR2 YYDKDF (reference sequence).